One and the same sample provided the 29 T cell receptor beta chains below, sequenced in a study of shared clonotypes between healthy human individuals. Generated by immunoSEQ multiplex PCR, the TCRdb table keeps only in-frame clones and is missing some. The top ten clones hold around 1.2% of a sample with around 2,000,000 clones, approximately 94% of them seen once. Naive CD8 cells lacked CD45RO and underwent positive selection for CCR7, leaving out terminally differentiated effector memory CD45RA+ cells. Material for sequencing was naive CD8+ T cells sorted from blood. Receptors originate from a man between 18 and 29 years old in good health.

The chain employs TRBV6-5 and TRBJ2-5; D uncertain. Between the trimmed V and J ends, which lost 1 base and 5 bases, there was a span of 11 bases. CDR1 is MNHEY and CDR2 is SVGAGI in the germline V gene. This CDR3 contains 14 residues. The CDR3 spells CASSYLDSSETQYF. In DNA form, the CDR3 reads TGTGCCAGCAGTTACTTGGATAGTTCGGAGACCCAGTACTTC.

The chain carries TRBV7-8 and TRBJ1-2; D unresolved. V lost 5 bases, J lost 5 bases, and 21 bases lay in between. Germline V lookup: CDR1 SGHVS, CDR2 FQNEAQ. The CDR3 extends over 16 amino acids. The CDR3 is CASSPETPRPLYGYTF. CDR3 nucleotides: TGTGCCAGCAGCCCTGAGACACCTCGACCCTTATATGGCTACACCTTC.

The V call is TRBV4-1, the J call TRBJ1-5; D possibly corresponds to TRBD1 (6 bases). With 4 bases removed from V and 0 bases from J, the gap between germline ends came to 13 bases. The CDR3 covers 16 residues. Germline V gene data show CDR1 as MGHRA and CDR2 as YSYEKL. CDR3 sequence: CASSRGATISNQPQHF. As DNA, the CDR3 is TGCGCCAGCAGCCGGGGGGCCACGATTAGCAATCAGCCCCAGCATTTT.

The CDR3 region is CAVTPGASTDTQYF. DNA for the CDR3: TGTGCCGTGACCCCAGGGGCGAGCACAGATACGCAGTATTTT. The chain recombines TRBV10-3 with TRBJ2-3; D might be TRBD1 (6 bases). CDR1 is ENHRY, CDR2 SYGVKD, per germline. Trimming removed 11 bases from V and 0 bases from J, with 15 bases in between. The CDR3 consists of 14 residues.

The chain couples TRBV27 to TRBJ1-4; 10 positions agree with TRBD1. The V gene's germline CDR1 is MNHEY and CDR2 SMNVEV (reference sequence). Losses at the gene ends were 3 bases for V and 7 bases for J; bases not matched to a gene: 8. The CDR3 sequence is 16 residues long. CDR3 DNA sequence: TGTGCCAGCAGTTTCCAATGGACAGGGGGAAGTGAAAAACTGTTTTTT. This gives the protein CASSFQWTGGSEKLFF.

The chain joins TRBV7-9 to TRBJ1-3, with D unclear. Germline V gene lookup returns CDR1 SEHNR and CDR2 FQNEAQ (reference sequence). This CDR3 comprises 13 residues. V gave up 5 bases and J gave up 4 bases, with 9 bases separating them. For the CDR3, the DNA is TGTGCCAGCAGCCCTCAAGGGGGAAACACCATATATTTT. Protein: CASSPQGGNTIYF.

The V and J genes are TRBV2 and TRBJ2-2, with unresolved D. There are 16 residues in the CDR3. V shed 3 bases and J shed 6 bases, with 17 bases lying between them. CDR1 is SNHLY and CDR2 is FYNNEI in the germline V gene. The CDR3, as DNA: TGTGCCAGCAGTGACCCATCCTTCAACAGTGCCGGGGAGCTGTTTTTT. It encodes CASSDPSFNSAGELFF.

Of note for this clone: This sample also contains other DNA sequences that code for the same CDR3. The chain is built from TRBV7-8 and TRBJ2-7, with 7 positions matching TRBD1. Germline V CDR1 and CDR2: SGHVS, FQNEAQ. The CDR3 covers 13 residues. V shed 2 bases and J 3 bases; nucleotides not matched to a gene: 1. CDR3 in amino acids: CASSLRTGYEQYF. CDR3 DNA sequence: TGTGCCAGCAGCTTAAGGACAGGCTACGAGCAGTACTTC.

The chain couples TRBV13 to TRBJ2-4, with 9 positions matching TRBD1. CDR3 length equals 17 residues. V shed 2 bases, J shed 0 bases, and the junction held 5 bases outside the gene matches. Germline-derived CDR1 and CDR2 are PRHDT and FYEKMQ (reference sequence). The CDR3 reads CASSLYGTGPAKNIQYF. As DNA, the CDR3 is TGTGCCAGCAGCTTATACGGGACAGGGCCAGCCAAAAACATTCAGTACTTC.

This clone has just one count. The chain joins TRBV29-1 to TRBJ1-1, with D hard to call. CDR1 is SQVTM, CDR2 ANQGSEA, per germline. This CDR3 is 10 amino acids long. Trimming cost V 0 bases and J 11 bases, with 7 bases left between them. CDR3 sequence (DNA): TGCAGCGTTGAAGATCCCGGGGCTTTCTTT. Translating gives CSVEDPGAFF.

The chain combines TRBV11-2 with TRBJ2-3, with 7 nucleotides matching TRBD2. V was clipped by 2 bases and J by 2 bases; unmatched bases: 4. Germline V gene sequence: CDR1 SGHAT, CDR2 FQNNGV. This CDR3 has 15 residues. In DNA form, the CDR3 reads TGTGCCAGCAGCTTAAGCGGGGAGCACACAGATACGCAGTATTTT. As protein: CASSLSGEHTDTQYF.

This chain uses TRBV29-1 with TRBJ2-5; D may be TRBD2 (5 bases). CDR1 and CDR2 (germline): SQVTM, ANQGSEA. The germline V and J ends were trimmed by 8 bases and 3 bases, with 10 bases remaining between them. CDR3 size: 11 residues. As DNA, the CDR3 is TGCAGCTCGTTGAGGGAAGAGACCCAGTACTTC. Translation gives CSSLREETQYF.

The chain links TRBV6-6 to TRBJ2-3; D is possibly TRBD1 (6 bases). CDR1 and CDR2 from the germline V gene are MNHNY and SVGAGI (reference sequence). The CDR3 runs 13 residues. Between the trimmed V and J ends, which lost 7 bases and 2 bases, there was a span of 10 bases. CDR3 amino acids: CASTGTNTDTQYF. CDR3 sequence (DNA): TGTGCCAGCACTGGGACAAACACAGATACGCAGTATTTT.

The rearrangement links TRBV6-1 to TRBJ1-2; D not resolved. V was clipped by 3 bases and J by 4 bases, with 12 bases between them. CDR1 and CDR2 (germline): MNHNS, SASEGT. This CDR3 contains 14 residues. CDR3 loop: CASSEAGAGYGYTF. DNA for the CDR3: TGTGCCAGCAGTGAGGCAGGCGCGGGCTATGGCTACACCTTC.

This chain joins TRBV19 and TRBJ1-2, with D uncertain. The CDR3 covers 11 residues. Trimming removed 6 bases at V and 2 bases at J, with 4 bases between. Germline V gives CDR1 LNHDA, CDR2 SQIVND (reference sequence). CDR3 nucleotide sequence: TGTGCCAGTAGGCGGAACTATGGCTACACCTTC. Translation gives CASRRNYGYTF.

J is TRBJ2-3 and V is TRBV2; D uncertain. CDR3 length: 14 residues. The V and J ends lost 4 bases and 2 bases respectively, with 10 bases between them. Germline lookup yields CDR1 SNHLY and CDR2 FYNNEI. In nucleotides, the CDR3 is TGTGCCAGCAGTGTGTACAGTTACACAGATACGCAGTATTTT. It is translated as CASSVYSYTDTQYF.

This clone was found once. V gene TRBV30 combines with J gene TRBJ1-4; D possibly corresponds to TRBD1 (6 bases). In germline, CDR1 is GTSNPN, CDR2 SVGIG (reference sequence). V lost 1 base and J 8 bases, leaving 11 bases between the germline ends. The CDR3 runs to 13 residues. In DNA, the CDR3 is TGTGCCTGGAGTGGGGGGGCGCGGGAAAAACTGTTTTTT. Amino acid sequence: CAWSGGAREKLFF.

The chain links TRBV9 to TRBJ2-3; either TRBD1 or TRBD2 may fit D (6 bases each). The CDR3 contains 11 residues. Trimming cost V 4 bases and J 8 bases, with 8 bases left between them. Germline V gene data show CDR1 as SGDLS and CDR2 as YYNGEE. The CDR3 loop reads CASSSGATQYF. As DNA, the CDR3 is TGTGCCAGCAGCTCGGGGGCTACGCAGTATTTT.

This chain uses TRBV27 with TRBJ2-7, with D unresolved. The CDR3 covers 13 residues. Germline CDR1 MNHEY, CDR2 SMNVEV (reference sequence). With 11 bases removed from V and 1 base from J, the gap between germline ends came to 15 bases. The CDR3 sequence: CAVLGGESYEQYF. The CDR3 bases are TGTGCCGTACTGGGTGGAGAATCCTACGAGCAGTACTTC.

This clone was found once. The CDR3 protein is CASSLGLAGGHYNEQFF. The CDR3 DNA follows: TGTGCCAGCAGCCTGGGACTAGCGGGGGGCCATTACAATGAGCAGTTCTTC. The chain joins TRBV13 to TRBJ2-1, with TRBD2 identical over 15 bases. The CDR3 contains 17 residues. The germline gives CDR1 PRHDT, CDR2 FYEKMQ (reference sequence). The trim removed 5 bases at V and 4 bases at J, leaving 6 bases unmatched.

The CDR3 protein is CASSLETTRPYEQYF. The CDR3 nucleotides read TGTGCCAGCAGCTTGGAAACAACCAGGCCATACGAGCAGTACTTC. This chain joins TRBV5-6 and TRBJ2-7; D not resolved. Trimming took off 0 bases at V and 4 bases at J, with 14 bases between the two ends. Germline loops: CDR1 SGHDT, CDR2 YYEEEE. This CDR3 contains 15 residues.

The chain uses TRBV18 and TRBJ1-4, with TRBD1 matching 7 bases. CDR1 is KGHSH and CDR2 is LQKENI in the germline V gene. The CDR3 extends over 14 amino acids. Trimming removed 3 bases from V and 7 bases from J; junction bases left unmatched: 5. The CDR3 DNA reads as TGTGCCAGCTCACCCAGGGGGGTCGGTGAAAAACTGTTTTTT. It codes for CASSPRGVGEKLFF. Full variable domain (outside the CDR3, taken from reference TRBV18 and TRBJ1-4): NAGVMQNPRHLVRRRGQEARLRCSPMKGHSHVYWYRQLPEEGLKFMVYLQKENIIDESGMPKERFSAEFPKEGPSILRIQQVVRGDSAAYFCASSPRGVGEKLFFGSGTQLSVL.

As to this clone: The same CDR3 is also encoded by other DNA sequences in this sample. V and J are TRBV11-2 and TRBJ2-5, with 12 bases that match TRBD2. This CDR3 spans 16 amino acids. Germline lookup yields CDR1 SGHAT and CDR2 FQNNGV. J gave up 2 bases and V 0 bases, and 1 base lay outside the gene matches. This CDR3 reads CASSLELAGGQETQYF. DNA of the CDR3: TGTGCCAGCAGCTTAGAGCTAGCGGGAGGGCAAGAGACCCAGTACTTC.

This chain joins TRBV28 and TRBJ2-5; 9 nucleotides line up with TRBD1. Germline trimming cut 4 bases from V and 5 bases from J; bases unmatched to any gene: 14. Looked up from germline, CDR1 is MDHEN and CDR2 is SYDVKM. The CDR3 has 17 residues. The CDR3 DNA sequence: TGTGCCAGCAGTTATGTCATCTCACAGGGGGCGTGGGAGACCCAGTACTTC. This codes for CASSYVISQGAWETQYF.

This chain joins TRBV27 and TRBJ2-3, with TRBD1 identical over 7 bases. From germline, CDR1 is MNHEY and CDR2 SMNVEV (reference sequence). The J segment lost 0 bases and the V segment lost 5 bases, leaving 5 bases of the junction unmatched. The CDR3 is made up of 15 amino acids. The chain's CDR3 is CASSLRQGSTDTQYF. The CDR3 DNA reads as TGTGCCAGCAGTCTCCGACAGGGTAGCACAGATACGCAGTATTTT.

The chain joins TRBV4-3 to TRBJ1-5; D is ambiguous. The germline CDR1 and CDR2 sequences are LGHNA and YSLEER. CDR3 size: 15 residues. Trimming took off 0 bases at V and 7 bases at J, with 13 bases between the two ends. CDR3 bases: TGCGCCAGCAGCCAAGAGTTGGTGGATTGGCAGCCCCAGCATTTT. This sequence encodes CASSQELVDWQPQHF.

The chain is built from TRBV28 and TRBJ1-1; the D gene is possibly TRBD1 (6 bases). The CDR3 consists of 14 residues. The V gene lost 4 bases and the J gene lost 1 base, with 10 bases spanning the gap. CDR1 is MDHEN and CDR2 is SYDVKM in the germline V gene. CDR3 bases: TGTGCCAGCAGTTCAGAGGACAGGAACACTGAAGCTTTCTTT. It codes for CASSSEDRNTEAFF.

The rearrangement joins TRBV6-5 to TRBJ2-5, with D perhaps matching TRBD1 (5 bases). CDR1 and CDR2 from the germline V gene are MNHEY and SVGAGI. V was shortened by 4 bases and J by 4 bases, with 10 bases between the two germline ends. This CDR3 region has 13 residues. This chain's CDR3 is CASSSLRGETQYF. The CDR3 nucleotides read TGTGCCAGCAGTTCTCTTAGGGGAGAGACCCAGTACTTC.

The rearrangement links TRBV7-9 to TRBJ1-4, with TRBD1 as a possible D gene (5 bases). V gave up 8 bases and J gave up 8 bases, with 15 bases separating them. This CDR3 is 13 amino acids long. Looked up from germline, CDR1 is SEHNR and CDR2 is FQNEAQ (reference sequence). CDR3 coding DNA: TGTGCCAGCGGCAACACAGGCGAGGAAAAACTGTTTTTT. This sequence encodes CASGNTGEEKLFF.